This TCR beta chain is from a study of T cells after yellow fever vaccination. In the case of this clonotype: Its antigen remains unidentified.

Study-wide results and limits: Reappearance after the booster was observed for most primary-vaccination clones (roughly 97% CD4, about 86% CD8). Researchers cautioned that FACS-sorted repertoires could harbor abundant clonotypes contaminating from the bulk population. The secondary T-cell response peaked on day 5, not day 15, but was weaker.

The CDR3 has 15 amino acids. V shed 3 bases and J shed 8 bases, with 17 bases lying between them. Germline CDR1 SGHTA, CDR2 FQGNSA. Production of TCR cDNA was by 5'RACE template switching, which also added a universal primer site and UMIs. TCRdb fed the 5' RACE reads into MiXCR, producing one record per CDR3 protein. This sample has some 560,000 distinct CDR3 sequences, with 17% found just once. The sequenced sample was PBMCs, obtained less than 6 days after the first yellow fever vaccination. The chain couples TRBV7-2 to TRBJ2-1; D may be TRBD1 or TRBD2 (5 bases each). This TCR was recovered from a man younger than 35 who received the YFV17D yellow fever vaccine. The CDR3 sequence is CASSLGERDFDEQFF. CDR3 DNA: TGTGCCAGCAGCTTGGGGGAGAGGGATTTCGATGAGCAGTTCTTC.